The 5 T cell receptor beta chains in this list originate from one sample, sequenced in a study of naive and memory T cell subsets. Both TRBC1 and TRBC2 were covered by a beta constant-region primer of two equimolar oligonucleotides. Four rounds of PCR amplified the ligated cDNA using nested alpha and beta constant-region primers plus SP2. MiXCR, run by TCRdb on the UMI-ligation and nested PCR reads, gives a single entry per CDR3 protein. The profile covers 130,000 or so distinct CDR3 sequences, with over 30% appearing a single time and around 0.92% taken by the ten largest. The sequenced sample consisted of central memory CD4+ T cells from blood. Every receptor here comes from a human donor in good health.

This sequence joins TRBV2 and TRBJ2-1, with D hard to call. Germline V gene lookup returns CDR1 SNHLY and CDR2 FYNNEI. The CDR3 consists of 12 residues. Deletions cut 7 bases from V and 6 bases from J, with 10 bases between. This chain's CDR3 is CASTKGPNEQFF. The CDR3 nucleotides read TGTGCCAGCACCAAGGGCCCCAATGAGCAGTTCTTC.

This clonotype was picked up many times. The CDR3, as DNA: TGTGCCAGCAGCTTAGCAACAGGCTCTGGGGCCAACGTCCTGACTTTC. This translates into CASSLATGSGANVLTF. The chain carries TRBV11-1 and TRBJ2-6; D perhaps matches TRBD1 (5 bases). V shed 0 bases and J shed 0 bases, with 6 bases lying between them. The CDR3 length is 16 residues. Germline values: CDR1 SGHAT, CDR2 FQDESV (reference sequence).

This clonotype came up a few times. This chain links TRBV7-2 with TRBJ1-6; TRBD1 might be the D (6 bases). Germline values: CDR1 SGHTA, CDR2 FQGNSA. CDR3 length: 17 amino acids. Trimming pared 2 bases from V and 7 bases from J, leaving 18 bases between. For the CDR3, the DNA is TGTGCCAGCAGCTTAACGGAAGTACAGGGACTGAATTCACCCCTCCACTTT. Translated, it gives CASSLTEVQGLNSPLHF. The full variable domain, completed using reference TRBV7-2 and TRBJ1-6, is GAGVSQSPSNKVTEKGKDVELRCDPISGHTALYWYRQSLGQGLEFLIYFQGNSAPDKSGLPSDRFSAERTGGSVSTLTIQRTQQEDSAVYLCASSLTEVQGLNSPLHFGNGTRLTVT.

The genes are TRBV11-2 and TRBJ2-2; D is undetermined. The germline CDR1 and CDR2 sequences are SGHAT and FQNNGV. The CDR3 length is 12 residues. Trimming shortened V by 5 bases and J by 9 bases, and 10 bases separated the two germline ends. The chain's CDR3 is CASSGARWELFF. As DNA, the CDR3 is TGTGCCAGCAGCGGAGCTCGGTGGGAGCTGTTTTTT.

This clonotype was seen only a few times. Here the CDR3 omits its conserved ending phenylalanine or tryptophan, so a read error is the likely source. V usage is TRBV10-2 and J usage is TRBJ2-1; 8 nucleotides line up with TRBD2. This CDR3 comprises 14 residues. Germline V gene sequence: CDR1 WSHSY, CDR2 SAAADI. The trim removed 7 bases at V and 9 bases at J, leaving 11 bases unmatched. The CDR3 is CASKGSAGASEQFS. CDR3 in DNA: TGCGCCAGCAAAGGGTCAGCGGGAGCAAGTGAGCAGTTCTCC.